This TCR beta chain came from a study of glioma-infiltrating T cells. Trimming left V 3 bases short and J 4 bases short, with 10 bases between. The CDR3 length is 14 residues. CDR1 is LNHDA and CDR2 is SQIVND in the germline V gene (reference sequence). The iRepertoire nested amplicon-rescue multiplex PCR amplified TCR alpha and beta CDR3s from RNA. MiXCR, applied by TCRdb to the multiplex PCR reads, yields one record per CDR3 protein. The data show around 190,000 distinct CDR3 sequences, over 40% seen once. Sequences were obtained from glioma tissue, nonneoplastic brain tissue, or PBMCs (not recorded which). This receptor was identified in a human donor with low-grade glioma or glioblastoma, undergoing nonglioma brain surgery, or in good health (not recorded which). The V and J genes are TRBV19 and TRBJ2-1, with unresolved D. The CDR3 loop reads CASSITNGYNEQFF. The CDR3 DNA is TGTGCCAGTAGTATCACGAACGGTTACAATGAGCAGTTCTTC.